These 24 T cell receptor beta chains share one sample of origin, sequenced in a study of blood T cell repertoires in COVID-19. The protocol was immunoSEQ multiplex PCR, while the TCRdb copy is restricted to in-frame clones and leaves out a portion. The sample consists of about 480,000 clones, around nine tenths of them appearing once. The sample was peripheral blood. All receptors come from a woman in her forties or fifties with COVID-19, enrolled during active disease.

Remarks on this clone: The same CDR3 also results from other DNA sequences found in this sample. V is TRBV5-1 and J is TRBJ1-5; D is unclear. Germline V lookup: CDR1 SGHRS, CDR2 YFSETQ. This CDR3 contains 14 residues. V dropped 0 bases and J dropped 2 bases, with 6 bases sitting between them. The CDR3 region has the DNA TGCGCCAGCAGCTTGGGGTCGGGCAATCAGCCCCAGCATTTT. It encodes CASSLGSGNQPQHF.

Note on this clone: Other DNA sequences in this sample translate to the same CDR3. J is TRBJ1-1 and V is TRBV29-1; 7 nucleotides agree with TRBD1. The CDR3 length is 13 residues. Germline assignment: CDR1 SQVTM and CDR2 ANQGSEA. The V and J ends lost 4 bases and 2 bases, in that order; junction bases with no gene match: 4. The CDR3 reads CSVAVGGNTEAFF. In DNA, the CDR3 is TGCAGCGTTGCCGTAGGGGGCAACACTGAAGCTTTCTTT.

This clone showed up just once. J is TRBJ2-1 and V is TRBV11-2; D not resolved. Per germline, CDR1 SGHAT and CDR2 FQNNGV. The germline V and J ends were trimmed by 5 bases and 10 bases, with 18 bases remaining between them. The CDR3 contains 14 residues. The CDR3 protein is CASSLGVSWSEQFF. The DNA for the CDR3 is TGTGCCAGCAGCCTAGGCGTCTCCTGGTCCGAGCAGTTCTTC. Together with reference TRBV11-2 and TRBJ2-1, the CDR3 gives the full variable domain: EAGVAQSPRYKIIEKRQSVAFWCNPISGHATLYWYQQILGQGPKLLIQFQNNGVVDDSQLPKDRFSAERLKGVDSTLKIQPAKLEDSAVYLCASSLGVSWSEQFFGPGTRLTVL.

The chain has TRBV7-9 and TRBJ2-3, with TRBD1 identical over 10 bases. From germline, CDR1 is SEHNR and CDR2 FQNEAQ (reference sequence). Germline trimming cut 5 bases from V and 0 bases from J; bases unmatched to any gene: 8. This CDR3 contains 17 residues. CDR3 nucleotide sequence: TGTGCCAGCAGCCCCCCCGGGACAGGGGTTAGCACAGATACGCAGTATTTT. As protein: CASSPPGTGVSTDTQYF.

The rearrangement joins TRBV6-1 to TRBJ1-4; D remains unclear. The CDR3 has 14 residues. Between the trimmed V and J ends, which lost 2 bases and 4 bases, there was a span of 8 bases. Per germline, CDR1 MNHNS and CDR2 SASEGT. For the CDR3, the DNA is TGTGCCAGCAGTGAACAGGCCGTTAATGAAAAACTGTTTTTT. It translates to CASSEQAVNEKLFF.

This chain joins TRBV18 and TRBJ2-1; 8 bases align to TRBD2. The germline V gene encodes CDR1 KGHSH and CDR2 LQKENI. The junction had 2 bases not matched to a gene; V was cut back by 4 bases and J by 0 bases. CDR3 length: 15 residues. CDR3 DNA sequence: TGTGCCAGCTCACTAGCGGGGAGCTCCTACAATGAGCAGTTCTTC. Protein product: CASSLAGSSYNEQFF.

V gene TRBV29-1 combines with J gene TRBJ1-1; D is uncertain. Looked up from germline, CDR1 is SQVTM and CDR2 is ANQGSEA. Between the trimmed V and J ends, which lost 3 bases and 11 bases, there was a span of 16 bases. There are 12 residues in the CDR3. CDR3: CSVDGSRVGAFF. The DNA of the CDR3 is TGCAGCGTTGATGGTTCGAGGGTCGGGGCTTTCTTT.

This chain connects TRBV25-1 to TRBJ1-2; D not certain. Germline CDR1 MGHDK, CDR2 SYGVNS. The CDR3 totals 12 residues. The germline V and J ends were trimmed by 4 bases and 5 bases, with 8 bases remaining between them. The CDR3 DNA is TGTGCCAGCAGTGGGAGTTGGTATGGCTACACCTTC. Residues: CASSGSWYGYTF.

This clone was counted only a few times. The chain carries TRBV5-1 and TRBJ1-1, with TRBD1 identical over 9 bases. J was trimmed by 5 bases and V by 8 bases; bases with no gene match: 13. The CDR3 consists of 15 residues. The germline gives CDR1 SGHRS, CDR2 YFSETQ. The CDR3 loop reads CASLHQLDRGTEAFF. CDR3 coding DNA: TGCGCCAGTCTTCACCAATTGGACAGGGGAACTGAAGCTTTCTTT.

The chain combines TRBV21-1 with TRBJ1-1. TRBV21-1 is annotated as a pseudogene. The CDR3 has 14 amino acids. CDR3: CASSEGRPNTEAFF. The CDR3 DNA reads TGTGCCAGCAGCGAGGGCAGACCTAACACTGAAGCTTTCTTT.

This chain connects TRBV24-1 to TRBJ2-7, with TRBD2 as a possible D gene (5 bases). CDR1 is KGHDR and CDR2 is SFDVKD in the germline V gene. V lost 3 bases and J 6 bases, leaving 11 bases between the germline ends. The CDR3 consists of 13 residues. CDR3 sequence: CATSDPPAAEQYF. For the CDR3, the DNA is TGTGCCACCAGTGATCCACCAGCGGCCGAGCAGTACTTC.

The CDR3 protein is CASSQDKGRAYGYTF. The DNA of the CDR3 is TGTGCCAGCAGCCAAGATAAAGGCAGGGCCTATGGCTACACCTTC. The chain couples TRBV3-1 (or the pseudogene TRBV3-2) to TRBJ1-2; tentative D call: TRBD1 (5 bases). Trimming removed 0 bases at V and 4 bases at J, with 12 bases between. CDR1 and CDR2 (germline): LGHDT, YNNKEL (reference sequence). The CDR3 runs to 15 residues.

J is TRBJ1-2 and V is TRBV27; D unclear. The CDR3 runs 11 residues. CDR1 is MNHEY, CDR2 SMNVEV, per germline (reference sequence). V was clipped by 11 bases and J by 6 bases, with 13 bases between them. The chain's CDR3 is CAVWAGDGYTF. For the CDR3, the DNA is TGTGCCGTCTGGGCAGGTGATGGCTACACCTTC.

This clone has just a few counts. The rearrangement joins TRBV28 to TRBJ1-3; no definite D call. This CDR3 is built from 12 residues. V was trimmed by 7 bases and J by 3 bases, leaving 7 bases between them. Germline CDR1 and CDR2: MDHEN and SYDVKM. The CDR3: CASNGIGNTIYF. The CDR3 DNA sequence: TGTGCCAGCAACGGGATTGGAAACACCATATATTTT.

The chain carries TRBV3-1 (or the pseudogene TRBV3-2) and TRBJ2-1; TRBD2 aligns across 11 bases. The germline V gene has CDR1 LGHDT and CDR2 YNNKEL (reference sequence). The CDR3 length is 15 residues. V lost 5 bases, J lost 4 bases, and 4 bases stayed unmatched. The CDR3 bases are TGTGCCAGCAGCTCGACTAGCGGGGCTTACAATGAGCAGTTCTTC. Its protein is CASSSTSGAYNEQFF.

CDR3 DNA sequence: TGTGCCTGGAGTGTACAAGAAGGACAAGAGCAGTACTTC. Its protein product is CAWSVQEGQEQYF. J is TRBJ2-7 and V is TRBV30; D is perhaps TRBD1 (5 bases). Germline CDR1 GTSNPN, CDR2 SVGIG (reference sequence). V lost 0 bases to trimming and J lost 7 bases, with 13 bases between them. The CDR3 runs 13 residues.

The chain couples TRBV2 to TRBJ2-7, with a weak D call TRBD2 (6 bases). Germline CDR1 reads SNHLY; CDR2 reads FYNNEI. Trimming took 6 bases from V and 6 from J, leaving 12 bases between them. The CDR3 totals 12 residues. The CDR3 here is CASRLAQGEQYF. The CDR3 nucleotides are TGTGCCAGCAGACTAGCTCAGGGCGAGCAGTACTTC.

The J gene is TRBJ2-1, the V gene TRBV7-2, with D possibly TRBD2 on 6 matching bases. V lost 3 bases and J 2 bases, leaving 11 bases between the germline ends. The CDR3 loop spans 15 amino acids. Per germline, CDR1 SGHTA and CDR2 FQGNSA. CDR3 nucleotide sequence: TGTGCCAGCAGCTTTACTGCTAGCGCCTACAATGAGCAGTTCTTC. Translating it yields CASSFTASAYNEQFF.

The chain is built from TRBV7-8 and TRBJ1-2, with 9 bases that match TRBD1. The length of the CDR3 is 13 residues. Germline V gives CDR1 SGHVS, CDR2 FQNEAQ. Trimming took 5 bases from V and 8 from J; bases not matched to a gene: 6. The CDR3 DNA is TGTGCCAGCAGCACAACAGGGGGCGACGGCTACACCTTC. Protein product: CASSTTGGDGYTF.

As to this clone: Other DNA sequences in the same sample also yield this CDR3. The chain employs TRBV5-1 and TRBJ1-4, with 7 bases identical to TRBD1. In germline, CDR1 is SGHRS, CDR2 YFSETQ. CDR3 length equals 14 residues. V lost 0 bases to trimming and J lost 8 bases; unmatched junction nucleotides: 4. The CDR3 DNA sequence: TGCGCCAGCAGCTTGGGACAGGGCAACGAAAAACTGTTTTTT. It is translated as CASSLGQGNEKLFF.

Written as DNA, the CDR3 is TGTGCCAGCAGCCCCGGCGAGGGCACAGATACGCAGTATTTT. Translating gives CASSPGEGTDTQYF. V usage is TRBV7-9 and J usage is TRBJ2-3; D uncertain. The CDR3 runs 14 residues. Germline values: CDR1 SEHNR, CDR2 FQNEAQ (reference sequence). Trimming stripped 5 bases from V and 1 base from J, with 10 bases between.

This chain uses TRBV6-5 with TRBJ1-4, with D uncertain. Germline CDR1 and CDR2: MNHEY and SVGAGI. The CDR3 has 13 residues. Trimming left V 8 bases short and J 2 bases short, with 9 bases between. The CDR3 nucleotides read TGTGCCAGCGGGAGGACCACTAATGAAAAACTGTTTTTT. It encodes CASGRTTNEKLFF.

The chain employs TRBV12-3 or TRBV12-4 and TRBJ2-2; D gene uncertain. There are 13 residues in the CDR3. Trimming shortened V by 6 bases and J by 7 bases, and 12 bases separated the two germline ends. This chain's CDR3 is CASRLSGLGELFF. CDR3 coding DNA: TGTGCCAGCAGACTATCGGGTCTCGGGGAGCTGTTTTTT.

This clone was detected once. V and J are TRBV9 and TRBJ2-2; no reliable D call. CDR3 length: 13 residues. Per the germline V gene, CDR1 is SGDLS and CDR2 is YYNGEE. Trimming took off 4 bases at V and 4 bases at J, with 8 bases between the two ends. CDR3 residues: CASSSSLTGELFF. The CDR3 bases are TGTGCCAGCAGCTCCTCCCTCACCGGGGAGCTGTTTTTT.